One sample yielded the 24 T cell receptor beta chains listed below, sequenced in a study of identical twins. TCRdb re-called the 5' RACE reads with MiXCR, one entry per CDR3 protein. The sample lists about 570,000 distinct CDR3 sequences; 9.6% were seen once. The same data also contributed to another study, on yellow fever vaccine responses in identical twins.

Sequenced sample: PBMCs. The receptors come from a woman between 18 and 29 years old in good health.

This chain connects TRBV7-8 to TRBJ2-7, with TRBD2 identical over 11 bases. The CDR3 totals 20 residues. CDR1 and CDR2 (germline): SGHVS, FQNEAQ. With 0 bases clipped from V and 2 bases from J, the junction kept 15 bases outside the gene matches. CDR3: CASSLAPLAGGQLQAYEQYF. The CDR3 DNA sequence: TGTGCCAGCAGCTTAGCGCCCCTAGCGGGGGGCCAGCTTCAAGCCTACGAGCAGTACTTC.

This clonotype was found a few times. V gene TRBV13 combines with J gene TRBJ2-7, with 8 bases aligning to TRBD2. CDR1 is PRHDT and CDR2 is FYEKMQ in the germline V gene (reference sequence). This CDR3 is built from 13 residues. After removal of 7 bases from V and 2 bases from J, the junction contained 4 bases not matched to a gene. CDR3 sequence (DNA): TGTGCCAGCAATACAGCGGGAGCCTACGAGCAGTACTTC. Encoded protein: CASNTAGAYEQYF.

This clonotype was recorded many times. The CDR3 nucleotides are TGTGCCAGCAGCCAAGGGGGACTAGCGGGCTTAGATGAGCAGTTCTTC. It codes for CASSQGGLAGLDEQFF. The V call is TRBV3-1, the J call TRBJ2-1, with 12 bases that match TRBD2. This CDR3 has 16 residues. The junction had 6 bases not matched to a gene; V was cut back by 1 base and J by 8 bases. Germline CDR1 reads LGHDT; CDR2 reads YNNKEL (reference sequence).

This clonotype has only a few counts. J is TRBJ2-7 and V is TRBV20-1; 15 nucleotides match TRBD2. The CDR3 length is 18 residues. From germline, CDR1 is DFQATT and CDR2 SNEGSKA (reference sequence). With 2 bases clipped from V and 3 bases from J, the junction kept 11 bases outside the gene matches. CDR3 sequence (DNA): TGCAGTGCTAGAATACCCGGGACTAGCGGGGGGACCCGCTACGAGCAGTACTTC. The encoded protein is CSARIPGTSGGTRYEQYF.

This clonotype occurred many times. The chain has TRBV6-2 or TRBV6-3 and TRBJ2-7; 7 bases map to TRBD2. CDR3 length equals 16 residues. The ends lost 4 bases at V and 5 bases at J; junction bases unmatched: 14. In germline, CDR1 is MNHEY, CDR2 SVGEGT. DNA for the CDR3: TGTGCCAGCAGTTCCACCACGGGGGGAGGTCGAGACGAGCAGTACTTC. Amino acids: CASSSTTGGGRDEQYF.

The table lists this clonotype with a few counts. The V and J genes are TRBV7-9 and TRBJ2-3, with 10 bases fitting TRBD1. Trimming cost V 3 bases and J 5 bases; bases outside gene matches: 5. CDR1 is SEHNR, CDR2 FQNEAQ, per germline (reference sequence). The CDR3 runs 15 residues. CDR3 coding DNA: TGTGCCAGCAGCTTCCGACAGGGGGCTTTAGATACGCAGTATTTT. As protein: CASSFRQGALDTQYF.

The chain has TRBV7-2 and TRBJ2-4, with 12 bases lining up with TRBD2. Germline V gene sequence: CDR1 SGHTA, CDR2 FQGNSA. The CDR3 is 17 amino acids. With 4 bases clipped from V and 0 bases from J, the junction kept 4 bases outside the gene matches. The CDR3 region has the DNA TGTGCCAGCAGCTCTAGCGGGGGGGCGGGAGCCAAAAACATTCAGTACTTC. Residues: CASSSSGGAGAKNIQYF.

This clonotype was observed many times. The chain joins TRBV12-3 or TRBV12-4 to TRBJ2-1, with D maybe TRBD1 (5 bases). The CDR3 contains 16 residues. V shed 2 bases and J shed 7 bases, with 18 bases lying between them. This chain's CDR3 is CASSLFTGTLKNEQFF. CDR3 in DNA: TGTGCCAGCAGTTTATTCACAGGTACCCTCAAGAATGAGCAGTTCTTC.

This sequence joins TRBV6-5 and TRBJ2-7, with D perhaps matching TRBD1 (6 bases). Trimming took 1 base from V and 4 from J, leaving 11 bases between them. The germline CDR1 and CDR2 sequences are MNHEY and SVGAGI. This CDR3 comprises 14 residues. CDR3 bases: TGTGCCAGCAGTTACTTCGGACAGAGATACGAGCAGTACTTC. Amino acids: CASSYFGQRYEQYF.

The sample holds many counts of this clonotype. The germline gene is not matched at one end of the junction; a read error may be the cause. The rearrangement uses TRBV6-5 and TRBJ2-7, with D tentatively TRBD2 (6 bases). This CDR3 is built from 11 residues. Looked up from germline, CDR1 is MNHEY and CDR2 is SVGAGI. DNA for the CDR3: TGTGCCAGCAGTGCCTTCGGGGGTTTTTTTTTC. This translates into CASSAFGGFFF.

This clonotype was recorded many times. The chain recombines TRBV25-1 with TRBJ1-2; 7 nucleotides align to TRBD1. The germline V gene has CDR1 MGHDK and CDR2 SYGVNS. The CDR3 extends over 13 amino acids. Unmatched junction bases numbered 5, after V lost 5 bases and J lost 5 bases. Here the CDR3 DNA reads TGTGCCAGCAGTACACAGGGGAGTTATGGCTACACCTTC. This sequence encodes CASSTQGSYGYTF.

The chain combines TRBV29-1 with TRBJ2-1; D is undetermined. The germline gives CDR1 SQVTM, CDR2 ANQGSEA. V lost 2 bases to trimming and J lost 2 bases, with 16 bases between them. The CDR3 has 16 residues. CDR3 coding DNA: TGCAGCGTTGAACTTACCGACTCAGTGACCTACAATGAGCAGTTCTTC. This gives the protein CSVELTDSVTYNEQFF.

This clonotype was observed many times. The chain links TRBV6-2 or TRBV6-3 to TRBJ2-5; D is perhaps TRBD2 (5 bases). Germline V gene lookup returns CDR1 MNHEY and CDR2 SVGEGT. The length of the CDR3 is 14 residues. V was shortened by 9 bases and J by 2 bases, with 16 bases between the two germline ends. Here the CDR3 DNA reads TGTGCCAGTAAAAGAGGGAGAGATCAAGAGACCCAGTACTTC. Its translation: CASKRGRDQETQYF.

This clonotype was seen ten or more times. The chain combines TRBV29-1 with TRBJ2-2; no clear D gene. Germline V gene lookup returns CDR1 SQVTM and CDR2 ANQGSEA. The length of the CDR3 is 13 residues. The V and J ends lost 3 bases and 1 base respectively, with 6 bases between them. CDR3: CSVENQNTGELFF. The CDR3 DNA is TGCAGCGTTGAGAACCAGAACACCGGGGAGCTGTTTTTT.

This clonotype was counted only a few times. This chain uses TRBV29-1 with TRBJ1-2; TRBD1 might be the D (6 bases). The CDR3 totals 13 residues. Looked up from germline, CDR1 is SQVTM and CDR2 is ANQGSEA. V was clipped by 4 bases and J by 4 bases, with 13 bases between them. CDR3 sequence: CSVAGAVSYGYTF. The CDR3 DNA reads as TGCAGCGTTGCGGGGGCAGTGAGCTATGGCTACACCTTC.

This clonotype has at least ten counts. This rearrangement joins TRBV5-1 to TRBJ2-1, with TRBD1 matching 9 bases. Germline-derived CDR1 and CDR2 are SGHRS and YFSETQ. There are 15 residues in the CDR3. The V gene end was trimmed by 0 bases and the J gene end by 4 bases; junction bases not matched to a gene: 2. The CDR3 here is CASSLVQGAYNEQFF. As DNA, the CDR3 is TGCGCCAGCAGCTTGGTACAGGGGGCTTACAATGAGCAGTTCTTC.

This clonotype was seen more than once but under ten times. The J gene is TRBJ2-2, the V gene TRBV11-3; D perhaps matches TRBD1 (5 bases). CDR3 length: 14 residues. V lost 3 bases to trimming and J lost 6 bases, with 11 bases between them. The germline gives CDR1 SGHNT, CDR2 YENEEA. As DNA, the CDR3 is TGTGCCAGCAGCTTCGACAGATCCTCCGGGGAGCTGTTTTTT. This translates into CASSFDRSSGELFF. Based on the CDR3 plus reference TRBV11-3 and TRBJ2-2, the full variable domain is EAGVVQSPRYKIIEKKQPVAFWCNPISGHNTLYWYLQNLGQGPELLIRYENEEAVDDSQLPKDRFSAERLKGVDSTLKIQPAELGDSAVYLCASSFDRSSGELFFGEGSRLTVL.

The V call is TRBV6-5, the J call TRBJ2-7, with 10 bases aligning to TRBD1. The CDR3 length is 14 residues. The trim removed 4 bases at V and 5 bases at J, leaving 5 bases unmatched. The germline V gene encodes CDR1 MNHEY and CDR2 SVGAGI. The DNA of the CDR3 is TGTGCCAGCAGTTCCGGGACAGGGGCCCACGAGCAGTACTTC. Residues: CASSSGTGAHEQYF.

This clonotype was detected many times. The chain employs TRBV3-1 and TRBJ2-2; TRBD1 matches at 7 bases. With V trimmed by 4 bases and J by 3 bases, 5 bases remained unmatched. Germline V CDR1 and CDR2: LGHDT, YNNKEL (reference sequence). The CDR3 extends over 15 amino acids. As DNA, the CDR3 is TGTGCCAGCAGCCTACAGGGGTCTTACACCGGGGAGCTGTTTTTT. Translated, it gives CASSLQGSYTGELFF.

The rearrangement uses TRBV4-3 and TRBJ2-1, with a tentative D call TRBD1 (6 bases). The CDR3 is 17 residues long. Germline V gene data show CDR1 as LGHNA and CDR2 as YSLEER. V dropped 1 base and J dropped 0 bases, with 13 bases sitting between them. The CDR3 here is CASSQVPGVSSYNEQFF. The DNA of the CDR3 is TGCGCCAGCAGCCAAGTTCCAGGGGTAAGCTCCTACAATGAGCAGTTCTTC.

This chain connects TRBV7-9 to TRBJ2-1, with TRBD1 matching 11 bases. The ends lost 7 bases at V and 4 bases at J; junction bases unmatched: 6. CDR1 is SEHNR, CDR2 FQNEAQ, per germline (reference sequence). The CDR3 consists of 15 residues. The CDR3 sequence is CASTADRGLYNEQFF. The CDR3 region has the DNA TGTGCCAGCACCGCGGACAGGGGGCTGTACAATGAGCAGTTCTTC.

Written as DNA, the CDR3 is TGTGCCAGCAGCGTAGGCGGGACAGCGAGTTGGGAGCAGTACTTC. Encoded protein: CASSVGGTASWEQYF. V is TRBV9 and J is TRBJ2-7, with TRBD1 as a possible D gene (7 bases). V gave up 0 bases and J gave up 7 bases, with 17 bases separating them. CDR3 length: 15 amino acids. The germline V gene has CDR1 SGDLS and CDR2 YYNGEE.

This clonotype was picked up many times. The chain links TRBV15 to TRBJ2-7; D call uncertain. Looked up from germline, CDR1 is LNHNV and CDR2 is YYDKDF (reference sequence). Trimming removed 0 bases at V and 2 bases at J, with 8 bases between. CDR3 length: 14 amino acids. In nucleotides, the CDR3 is TGTGCCACCAGCAGAGATGGCTTAGCCTACGAGCAGTACTTC. It is translated as CATSRDGLAYEQYF.

The rearrangement links TRBV15 to TRBJ2-3; 9 nucleotides line up with TRBD2. Germline V gene data show CDR1 as LNHNV and CDR2 as YYDKDF (reference sequence). This CDR3 has 17 amino acids. Unmatched junction bases numbered 7, after V lost 3 bases and J lost 0 bases. The CDR3 sequence is CATSSILGLASTDTQYF. In nucleotides, the CDR3 is TGTGCCACCAGCAGTATCCTGGGACTAGCTAGCACAGATACGCAGTATTTT.